One TCR beta chain is described in this entry. Its antigen remains unknown. TCRdb reprocessed the 5' RACE reads and stores each CDR3 protein as one record, lacking DNA. Its table records some 450,000 distinct CDR3 sequences. The data derive from a study of monozygotic twins with inflammatory bowel disease. Germline lookup yields CDR1 SGHRS and CDR2 YFSETQ. The CDR3 spans 15 residues. Blood was drawn at about 2.6 ml per donor. Study findings and constraints: Twins with IBD had fewer clonotypes in common with others than healthy twins, particularly during disease activity. Repertoires of patients may have been made more variable by differing immunosuppressive treatments. The analysis yielded no support for one strong signal or clonotype associated with IBD.

This sequence joins TRBV5-1 and TRBJ2-3; the TCRdb D gene call, TRBD1, has no DNA to confirm it. The TCR comes from a human donor with ulcerative colitis or Crohn's disease, or a healthy co-twin of an affected twin (not recorded which). Input material: blood. The CDR3 loop reads CATRPGAGKADTQYF. The variable domain in full, with the rest retrieved from reference TRBV5-1 and TRBJ2-3, is KAGVTQTPRYLIKTRGQQVTLSCSPISGHRSVSWYQQTPGQGLQFLFEYFSETQRNKGNFPGRFSGRQFSNSRSEMNVSTLELGDSALYLCATRPGAGKADTQYFGPGTRLTVL.